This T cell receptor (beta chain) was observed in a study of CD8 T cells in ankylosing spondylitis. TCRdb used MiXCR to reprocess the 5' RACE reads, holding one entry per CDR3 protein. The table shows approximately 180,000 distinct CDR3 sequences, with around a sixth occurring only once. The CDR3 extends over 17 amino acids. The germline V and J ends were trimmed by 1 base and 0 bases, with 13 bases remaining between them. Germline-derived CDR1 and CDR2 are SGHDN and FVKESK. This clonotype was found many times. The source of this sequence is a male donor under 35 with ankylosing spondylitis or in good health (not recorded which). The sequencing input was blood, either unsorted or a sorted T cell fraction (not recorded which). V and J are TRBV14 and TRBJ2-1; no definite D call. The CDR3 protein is CASSQGVTLSSYNEQFF. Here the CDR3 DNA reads TGTGCCAGCAGCCAAGGAGTAACCCTGAGCTCCTACAATGAGCAGTTCTTC. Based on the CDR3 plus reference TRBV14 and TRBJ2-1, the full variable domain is EAGVTQFPSHSVIEKGQTVTLRCDPISGHDNLYWYRRVMGKEIKFLLHFVKESKQDESGMPNNRFLAERTGGTYSTLKVQPAELEDSGVYFCASSQGVTLSSYNEQFFGPGTRLTVL.